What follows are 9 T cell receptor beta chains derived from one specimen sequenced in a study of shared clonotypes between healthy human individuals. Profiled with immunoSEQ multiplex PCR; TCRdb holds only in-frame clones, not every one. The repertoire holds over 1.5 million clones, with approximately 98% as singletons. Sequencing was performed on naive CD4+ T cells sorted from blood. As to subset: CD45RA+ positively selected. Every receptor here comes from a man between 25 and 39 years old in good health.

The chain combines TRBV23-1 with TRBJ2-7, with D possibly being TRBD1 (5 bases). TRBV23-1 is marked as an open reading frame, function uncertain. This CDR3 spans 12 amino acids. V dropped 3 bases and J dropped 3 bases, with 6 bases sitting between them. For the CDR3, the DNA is TGCGCCAGCAGTCACAGGGACTACGAGCAGTACTTC. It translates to CASSHRDYEQYF.

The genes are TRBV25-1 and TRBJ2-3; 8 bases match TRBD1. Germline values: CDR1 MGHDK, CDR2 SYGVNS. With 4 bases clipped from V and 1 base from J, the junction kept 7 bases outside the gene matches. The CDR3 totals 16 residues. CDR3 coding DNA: TGTGCCAGCAGTGCCGTGACAGGGGAGGGCACAGATACGCAGTATTTT. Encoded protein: CASSAVTGEGTDTQYF.

CDR3 in DNA: TGCGCCAGCAGGTTCCGGGTTGCGGATACGCAGTATTTT. Amino acid sequence: CASRFRVADTQYF. The V and J genes are TRBV23-1 and TRBJ2-3; unclear D gene. TRBV23-1 belongs to the ORF category, with a function that is uncertain. The CDR3 contains 13 residues. V was trimmed by 6 bases and J by 6 bases, leaving 13 bases between them.

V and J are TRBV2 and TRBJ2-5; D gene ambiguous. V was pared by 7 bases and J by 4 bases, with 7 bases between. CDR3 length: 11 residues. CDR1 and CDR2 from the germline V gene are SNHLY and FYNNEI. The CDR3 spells CASKELETQYF. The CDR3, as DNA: TGTGCCAGCAAAGAATTAGAGACCCAGTACTTC.

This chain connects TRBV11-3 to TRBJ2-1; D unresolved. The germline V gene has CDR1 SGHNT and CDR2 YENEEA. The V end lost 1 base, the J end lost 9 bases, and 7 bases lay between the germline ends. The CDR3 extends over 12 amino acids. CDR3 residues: CASSLVPGEQFF. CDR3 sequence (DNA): TGTGCCAGCAGCTTAGTTCCTGGTGAGCAGTTCTTC.

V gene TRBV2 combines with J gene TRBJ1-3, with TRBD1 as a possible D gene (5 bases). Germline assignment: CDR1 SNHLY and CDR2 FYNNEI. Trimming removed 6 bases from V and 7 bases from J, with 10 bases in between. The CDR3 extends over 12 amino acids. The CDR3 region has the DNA TGTGCCAGCAGCACGGGGGGGAACACCATATATTTT. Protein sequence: CASSTGGNTIYF.

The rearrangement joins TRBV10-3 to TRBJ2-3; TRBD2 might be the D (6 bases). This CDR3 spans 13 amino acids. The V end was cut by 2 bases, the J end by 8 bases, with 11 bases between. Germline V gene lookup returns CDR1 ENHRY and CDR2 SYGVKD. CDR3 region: CAISERGSGTQYF. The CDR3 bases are TGTGCCATCAGTGAGCGGGGGTCTGGTACGCAGTATTTT.

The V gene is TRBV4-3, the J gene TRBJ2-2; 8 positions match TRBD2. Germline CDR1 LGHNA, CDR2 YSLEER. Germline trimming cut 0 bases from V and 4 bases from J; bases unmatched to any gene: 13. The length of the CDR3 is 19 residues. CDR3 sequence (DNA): TGCGCCAGCAGCCAAGATAACGGAATAGCGGGATTTCCCACCGGGGAGCTGTTTTTT. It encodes CASSQDNGIAGFPTGELFF.

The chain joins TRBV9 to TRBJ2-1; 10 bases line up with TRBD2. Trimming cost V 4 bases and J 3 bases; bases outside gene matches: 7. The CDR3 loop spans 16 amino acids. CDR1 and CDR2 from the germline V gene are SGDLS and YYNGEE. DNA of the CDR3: TGTGCCAGCAGCACCCAACTAGCGGGATTCTACAATGAGCAGTTCTTC. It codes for CASSTQLAGFYNEQFF. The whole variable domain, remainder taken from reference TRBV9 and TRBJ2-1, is DSGVTQTPKHLITATGQRVTLRCSPRSGDLSVYWYQQSLDQGLQFLIQYYNGEERAKGNILERFSAQQFPDLHSELNLSSLELGDSALYFCASSTQLAGFYNEQFFGPGTRLTVL.